The 7 T cell receptor beta chains given below trace back to one sample, sequenced in a study of pediatric ulcerative colitis. The method was immunoSEQ multiplex PCR; TCRdb's version includes in-frame clones alone and lacks a portion of them. The table shows tens of thousands of clones, with 75% to 90% occurring only once. The sequenced sample consisted of blood. Receptor source: a boy between 10 and 17 years old who was a control in a study of pediatric ulcerative colitis.

The genes are TRBV12-5 and TRBJ2-7; D is ambiguous. This CDR3 contains 13 residues. V lost 5 bases, J lost 4 bases, and 12 bases lay in between. CDR1 and CDR2 (germline): LGHNT, FRNRAP. Here the CDR3 reads CASGHPSRYEQYF. CDR3 nucleotide sequence: TGTGCTAGTGGTCACCCGTCAAGATACGAGCAGTACTTC.

V and J are TRBV7-8 and TRBJ2-7; D gene ambiguous. The CDR3 consists of 14 residues. Germline V gene sequence: CDR1 SGHVS, CDR2 FQNEAQ. V lost 1 base and J 1 base, leaving 8 bases between the germline ends. The CDR3 loop reads CASSLEGRSYEQYF. The CDR3 nucleotides read TGTGCCAGCAGCTTAGAAGGCAGATCCTACGAGCAGTACTTC. The whole variable domain, filled in from reference TRBV7-8 and TRBJ2-7, reads GAGVSQSPRYKVAKRGQDVALRCDPISGHVSLFWYQQALGQGPEFLTYFQNEAQLDKSGLPSDRFFAERPEGSVSTLKIQRTQQEDSAVYLCASSLEGRSYEQYFGPGTRLTVT.

V is TRBV4-1 and J is TRBJ2-5; no reliable D call. This CDR3 region has 11 residues. Germline CDR1 and CDR2: MGHRA and YSYEKL. Trimming took off 0 bases at V and 6 bases at J, with 2 bases between the two ends. CDR3 sequence (DNA): TGCGCCAGCAGCCAAGAGAAGACCCAGTACTTC. Protein: CASSQEKTQYF.

The gene calls are TRBV7-9 and TRBJ2-7, with 9 bases aligning to TRBD1. The CDR3 spans 17 residues. From germline, CDR1 is SEHNR and CDR2 FQNEAQ (reference sequence). V dropped 5 bases and J dropped 2; count of bases not matched to a gene: 13. The CDR3 sequence: CASSGRLDGTGTYEQYF. The CDR3, as DNA: TGTGCCAGCAGCGGGCGCTTGGATGGGACAGGGACCTACGAGCAGTACTTC.

The chain combines TRBV19 with TRBJ2-5, with D possibly being TRBD2 (5 bases). Germline V lookup: CDR1 LNHDA, CDR2 SQIVND (reference sequence). The CDR3 has 14 residues. Trimming pared 6 bases from V and 5 bases from J, leaving 16 bases between. DNA of the CDR3: TGTGCCAGTAGAGAGCGGACGGGGATGGAGACCCAGTACTTC. This gives the protein CASRERTGMETQYF.

The genes are TRBV5-1 and TRBJ1-1; D uncertain. The ends were cut back, 2 bases at V and 2 bases at J, with 13 bases in the middle. This CDR3 is 15 amino acids long. Germline V lookup: CDR1 SGHRS, CDR2 YFSETQ. The CDR3 bases are TGCGCCAGCAGCTTCCAGGCCGATCTTAACACTGAAGCTTTCTTT. It specifies CASSFQADLNTEAFF.

With respect to this clone: Its ends do not fully match the called genes, so a read error is possible. The J gene is TRBJ1-2, the V gene TRBV4-3, with TRBD1 matching 8 bases. The germline CDR1 and CDR2 sequences are LGHNA and YSLEER. The CDR3 length is 14 residues. CDR3 DNA: TGCGCCAGTAGCCAGGACAGGGCTTACTATGGCTACACCTTC. Protein: CASSQDRAYYGYTF.